The source of this T cell receptor beta chain is a study of cytomegalovirus exposure and HLA in healthy donors. Regarding this clone: Its specificity is not known.

With 60 Vbeta and 13 Jbeta primers, the PCR was carried out. Method: immunoSEQ multiplex PCR; TCRdb's copy keeps in-frame clones and lacks some. The data show about 160,000 clones, 78% seen once. The V end lost 0 bases, the J end lost 2 bases, and 7 bases lay between the germline ends. The CDR3 spans 14 residues. The germline gives CDR1 MNHEY, CDR2 SVGAGI. Broader study findings: Presence/absence analyses took donor sequencing depth as roughly uniform.

The rearrangement links TRBV6-5 to TRBJ2-5, with D possibly TRBD2 on 5 matching bases. The receptor's source is a woman in her 40s in good health and CMV-seronegative. What was sequenced was PBMCs. CDR3 DNA sequence: TGTGCCAGCAGTTACTCGAGGGCACAAGAGACCCAGTACTTC. Its translation: CASSYSRAQETQYF.